A single sample is the source of the 26 T cell receptor beta chains below, sequenced in a study of control samples from healthy donors and cancer patients. Sequencing was performed with immunoSEQ multiplex PCR; in TCRdb, only in-frame clones are kept and a portion is missing. The sample yields 100,000 or so clones, about four fifths seen once. Sequencing was done on a sample of blood. The receptor set was obtained from a woman in her 30s in good health.

The CDR3 sequence is CASSFSGQFYEQYF. CDR3 bases: TGTGCCAGCAGCTTCTCGGGACAGTTCTACGAGCAGTACTTC. The chain is built from TRBV7-2 and TRBJ2-7, with 7 bases fitting TRBD1. CDR1 is SGHTA and CDR2 is FQGNSA in the germline V gene. Losses at the gene ends were 3 bases for V and 3 bases for J; bases not matched to a gene: 5. This CDR3 has 14 amino acids. Full variable domain (outside the CDR3, taken from reference TRBV7-2 and TRBJ2-7): GAGVSQSPSNKVTEKGKDVELRCDPISGHTALYWYRQSLGQGLEFLIYFQGNSAPDKSGLPSDRFSAERTGGSVSTLTIQRTQQEDSAVYLCASSFSGQFYEQYFGPGTRLTVT.

The V and J genes are TRBV5-1 and TRBJ2-7; maybe TRBD2 (6 bases). Trimming cost V 4 bases and J 12 bases, with 14 bases left between them. CDR3 length: 11 amino acids. The germline CDR1 and CDR2 sequences are SGHRS and YFSETQ. The CDR3 is CASSGPSVRYF. CDR3 bases: TGCGCCAGCAGCGGACCTAGCGTGCGGTACTTC.

The rearrangement links TRBV7-8 to TRBJ2-7, with unresolved D. The CDR3 covers 13 residues. Trimming took 3 bases from V and 2 from J, leaving 8 bases between them. Per the germline V gene, CDR1 is SGHVS and CDR2 is FQNEAQ. The CDR3 nucleotides are TGTGCCAGCAGCTTTAGGGTTACCTACGAGCAGTACTTC. Translating it yields CASSFRVTYEQYF. Combining the CDR3 with reference TRBV7-8 and TRBJ2-7 gives the whole variable domain GAGVSQSPRYKVAKRGQDVALRCDPISGHVSLFWYQQALGQGPEFLTYFQNEAQLDKSGLPSDRFFAERPEGSVSTLKIQRTQQEDSAVYLCASSFRVTYEQYFGPGTRLTVT.

This chain connects TRBV27 to TRBJ2-5, with a tentative D call TRBD1 (6 bases). The V end lost 5 bases, the J end lost 5 bases, and 18 bases lay between the germline ends. CDR3 length equals 15 residues. Germline CDR1 MNHEY, CDR2 SMNVEV (reference sequence). CDR3 in amino acids: CASSPGTSRRETQYF. DNA for the CDR3: TGTGCCAGCAGTCCCGGGACATCAAGGCGGGAGACCCAGTACTTC.

The J gene is TRBJ1-2, the V gene TRBV5-4; D is perhaps TRBD1 (6 bases). This CDR3 spans 15 amino acids. Per germline, CDR1 SGHNT and CDR2 YYREEE (reference sequence). Deletions cut 4 bases from V and 6 bases from J, with 19 bases between. The CDR3 region is CASSGGGTPTDGYTF. For the CDR3, the DNA is TGTGCCAGCAGCGGCGGCGGGACACCCACCGATGGCTACACCTTC.

This chain uses TRBV5-6 with TRBJ2-1; perhaps TRBD1 as D (5 bases). Germline V gene data show CDR1 as SGHDT and CDR2 as YYEEEE. The germline V and J ends were trimmed by 0 bases and 1 base, with 14 bases remaining between them. The CDR3 contains 17 residues. CDR3 sequence: CASSLGVGQGSYNEQFF. Written as DNA, the CDR3 is TGTGCCAGCAGCTTGGGCGTCGGGCAGGGATCCTACAATGAGCAGTTCTTC.

The J gene is TRBJ2-5, the V gene TRBV5-6; perhaps TRBD1 as D (5 bases). The germline V gene encodes CDR1 SGHDT and CDR2 YYEEEE. V dropped 1 base and J dropped 3 bases, with 16 bases sitting between them. CDR3 length equals 16 residues. The DNA of the CDR3 is TGTGCCAGCAGCTTGTATGGCGGATTCAGGGAAGAGACCCAGTACTTC. Its translation: CASSLYGGFREETQYF.

This clone has just a few counts. The V gene is TRBV7-9, the J gene TRBJ1-4, with D uncertain. The CDR3 covers 15 residues. The V and J ends lost 1 base and 4 bases respectively, with 10 bases between them. Germline V gives CDR1 SEHNR, CDR2 FQNEAQ (reference sequence). The CDR3 sequence: CASSLGGSRNEKLFF. In DNA, the CDR3 is TGTGCCAGCAGCTTAGGAGGCAGCCGTAATGAAAAACTGTTTTTT. The full variable domain, rest sourced from reference TRBV7-9 and TRBJ1-4, is DTGVSQNPRHKITKRGQNVTFRCDPISEHNRLYWYRQTLGQGPEFLTYFQNEAQLEKSRLLSDRFSAERPKGSFSTLEIQRTEQGDSAMYLCASSLGGSRNEKLFFGSGTQLSVL.

This clone was picked up a small number of times. The V call is TRBV5-8, the J call TRBJ1-5, with 7 nucleotides matching TRBD1. Looked up from germline, CDR1 is SGHTS and CDR2 is YDEGEE. CDR3 length: 13 residues. Unmatched junction bases numbered 1, after V lost 3 bases and J lost 4 bases. This CDR3 is CASSSRGNQPQHF. The CDR3 DNA reads as TGTGCCAGCAGCTCCAGGGGGAATCAGCCCCAGCATTTT.

The V call is TRBV5-4, the J call TRBJ2-1; 9 nucleotides align to TRBD2. With 3 bases clipped from V and 13 bases from J, the junction kept 8 bases outside the gene matches. Per germline, CDR1 SGHNT and CDR2 YYREEE (reference sequence). The CDR3 sequence is 13 residues long. The DNA for the CDR3 is TGTGCCAGCAGCTCCCGAAGAGCGGGAGGACAGTTCTTC. It is translated as CASSSRRAGGQFF.

This clone was seen once. This chain connects TRBV19 to TRBJ1-2; D perhaps matches TRBD1 (5 bases). The CDR3 sequence is 14 residues long. Germline V gives CDR1 LNHDA, CDR2 SQIVND (reference sequence). Trimming took off 4 bases at V and 8 bases at J, with 17 bases between the two ends. CDR3 nucleotides: TGTGCCAGTAGTACTAAACTTCAGGGTGGAGGCTACACCTTC. Translating it yields CASSTKLQGGGYTF.

This chain links TRBV19 with TRBJ2-3, with D perhaps being TRBD1 or TRBD2 (6 bases each). The germline gives CDR1 LNHDA, CDR2 SQIVND (reference sequence). CDR3 size: 15 residues. V lost 5 bases, J lost 1 base, and 13 bases lay in between. The CDR3 region has the DNA TGTGCCAGTAGTCCCGGGGGCAGTCGCACAGATACGCAGTATTTT. This encodes CASSPGGSRTDTQYF.

The chain is built from TRBV15 and TRBJ2-2; D might be TRBD1 or TRBD2, each matching 5 bases. The germline V gene encodes CDR1 LNHNV and CDR2 YYDKDF (reference sequence). This CDR3 has 16 residues. V was clipped by 1 base and J by 0 bases, with 9 bases between them. The CDR3 region has the DNA TGTGCCACCAGCAGAGCGGGGACCGCGAACACCGGGGAGCTGTTTTTT. The encoded protein is CATSRAGTANTGELFF.

This clone has just a few counts. The V call is TRBV7-6, the J call TRBJ1-1, with D hard to call. CDR1 and CDR2 (germline): SGHVS, FNYEAQ. The CDR3 runs 13 residues. V lost 1 base and J lost 12, with 15 bases in between. CDR3 nucleotides: TGTGCCAGCAGCTTAGGGGTAGGGCAGGCTACTTTCTTT. Its protein is CASSLGVGQATFF.

The V and J genes are TRBV18 and TRBJ1-1; D is possibly TRBD1 (5 bases). The CDR3 totals 16 residues. The V end lost 3 bases, the J end lost 4 bases, and 18 bases lay between the germline ends. The germline V gene encodes CDR1 KGHSH and CDR2 LQKENI. The CDR3 coding sequence is TGTGCCAGCTCACCCACCTCGGCAGGGAGGATCACTGAAGCTTTCTTT. As protein: CASSPTSAGRITEAFF.

The chain employs TRBV6-2 or TRBV6-3 and TRBJ1-4; no definite D call. This CDR3 region has 13 residues. V lost 2 bases and J lost 4, with 5 bases in between. The V gene's germline CDR1 is MNHEY and CDR2 SVGEGT. CDR3 in amino acids: CASSYGSNEKLFF. The CDR3 DNA reads as TGTGCCAGCAGTTACGGGAGTAATGAAAAACTGTTTTTT.

The CDR3 DNA reads as TGTGCTAGTGGTTTGGGGGACTTACTGAATTCACCCCTCCACTTT. This translates into CASGLGDLLNSPLHF. The V and J genes are TRBV12-5 and TRBJ1-6; TRBD1 might be the D (5 bases). This CDR3 has 15 residues. Germline loops: CDR1 LGHNT, CDR2 FRNRAP. V lost 1 base and J lost 7, with 11 bases in between. Together with reference TRBV12-5 and TRBJ1-6, the CDR3 gives the full variable domain: DARVTQTPRHKVTEMGQEVTMRCQPILGHNTVFWYRQTMMQGLELLAYFRNRAPLDDSGMPKDRFSAEMPDATLATLKIQPSEPRDSAVYFCASGLGDLLNSPLHFGNGTRLTVT.

This clone was seen a single time. The V call is TRBV19, the J call TRBJ1-3, with D unresolved. The CDR3 spans 13 residues. Trimming took off 6 bases at V and 4 bases at J, with 10 bases between the two ends. From germline, CDR1 is LNHDA and CDR2 SQIVND (reference sequence). CDR3 nucleotides: TGTGCCAGTAGGGGTACGACCGGAAACACCATATATTTT. This codes for CASRGTTGNTIYF.

The chain employs TRBV5-1 and TRBJ2-3; the D is unclear. Germline-derived CDR1 and CDR2 are SGHRS and YFSETQ. This CDR3 has 14 amino acids. The germline V and J ends were trimmed by 5 bases and 3 bases, with 13 bases remaining between them. CDR3 in amino acids: CASSRVSYTDTQYF. CDR3 coding DNA: TGCGCCAGCAGTCGAGTTTCCTATACAGATACGCAGTATTTT.

This chain links TRBV2 with TRBJ1-2; the match to TRBD1 covers 8 bases. Germline CDR1 reads SNHLY; CDR2 reads FYNNEI. The CDR3 has 14 amino acids. The V segment lost 4 bases and the J segment 8 bases; nucleotides outside the gene matches: 9. CDR3 DNA sequence: TGTGCCAGCAGTGGGATGAGACAGGGGATAGGCTACACCTTC. Translated: CASSGMRQGIGYTF.

This clone was counted a single time. The chain couples TRBV29-1 to TRBJ2-3; 7 bases are a match to TRBD2. The trim removed 7 bases at V and 0 bases at J, leaving 10 bases unmatched. The CDR3 spans 15 residues. The germline V gene encodes CDR1 SQVTM and CDR2 ANQGSEA. The DNA for the CDR3 is TGCAGCGCTGATACGGCGGGGGTCAGCACAGATACGCAGTATTTT. The encoded protein is CSADTAGVSTDTQYF.

The chain has TRBV19 and TRBJ2-4, with TRBD1 as a possible D gene (5 bases). Germline CDR1 reads LNHDA; CDR2 reads SQIVND (reference sequence). V lost 1 base and J lost 3, with 13 bases in between. This CDR3 region has 16 residues. The CDR3 DNA sequence: TGTGCCAGTAGTATAGTGGCAGGGCGAAGCAAAAACATTCAGTACTTC. Protein product: CASSIVAGRSKNIQYF.

V and J are TRBV5-1 and TRBJ2-1; D gene uncertain. The CDR3 has 14 amino acids. Germline V gene lookup returns CDR1 SGHRS and CDR2 YFSETQ. Trimming removed 6 bases from V and 3 bases from J, with 13 bases in between. The CDR3: CASNDPRNYNEQFF. The CDR3 DNA sequence: TGCGCCAGCAATGACCCTAGAAACTACAATGAGCAGTTCTTC. The full variable domain, in which reference TRBV5-1 and TRBJ2-1 provide the parts outside the CDR3, is KAGVTQTPRYLIKTRGQQVTLSCSPISGHRSVSWYQQTPGQGLQFLFEYFSETQRNKGNFPGRFSGRQFSNSRSEMNVSTLELGDSALYLCASNDPRNYNEQFFGPGTRLTVL.

The chain has TRBV6-5 and TRBJ2-7; D may be TRBD2 (5 bases). The CDR3 loop spans 14 amino acids. Germline V gives CDR1 MNHEY, CDR2 SVGAGI. V lost 2 bases and J 7 bases, leaving 15 bases between the germline ends. CDR3 region: CASSYAVGSGEQYF. The CDR3 nucleotides read TGTGCCAGCAGTTACGCGGTAGGGTCGGGGGAGCAGTACTTC.

This chain uses TRBV4-1 with TRBJ2-3, with D unclear. CDR3 length equals 17 residues. Trimming took 1 base from V and 2 from J, leaving 16 bases between them. The germline V gene has CDR1 MGHRA and CDR2 YSYEKL. The CDR3 loop is CASSQVPSGVFTDTQYF. CDR3 nucleotides: TGCGCCAGCAGCCAAGTCCCTTCTGGAGTATTCACAGATACGCAGTATTTT.

The chain joins TRBV5-1 to TRBJ1-2, with D possibly being TRBD1 (6 bases). The V end was cut by 3 bases, the J end by 5 bases, with 14 bases between. In germline, CDR1 is SGHRS, CDR2 YFSETQ. CDR3 length equals 14 residues. Written as DNA, the CDR3 is TGCGCCAGCAGCTACGACGTAAGGGGGTATGGCTACACCTTC. Translation: CASSYDVRGYGYTF. The entire variable domain, with the rest obtained from reference TRBV5-1 and TRBJ1-2, is as follows: KAGVTQTPRYLIKTRGQQVTLSCSPISGHRSVSWYQQTPGQGLQFLFEYFSETQRNKGNFPGRFSGRQFSNSRSEMNVSTLELGDSALYLCASSYDVRGYGYTFGSGTRLTVV.